These 5 T cell receptor beta chains originate from one sample sequenced in a study of blood T cell repertoires in COVID-19. The protocol was immunoSEQ multiplex PCR, while the TCRdb copy is restricted to in-frame clones and leaves out a portion. In the table there are about 73,000 clones, roughly 87% of which are singletons. The sample consisted of peripheral blood. These receptors all come from a man of 80 years or more with acute or convalescent COVID-19.

The chain couples TRBV7-9 to TRBJ1-3; D is undetermined. The V and J ends lost 1 base and 1 base respectively, with 2 bases between them. The length of the CDR3 is 13 residues. The germline V gene has CDR1 SEHNR and CDR2 FQNEAQ (reference sequence). This chain's CDR3 is CASSLVSGNTIYF. For the CDR3, the DNA is TGTGCCAGCAGCTTAGTATCTGGAAACACCATATATTTT.

This clone was detected once. This chain links TRBV6-5 with TRBJ2-3; D is uncertain. The V gene lost 5 bases and the J gene lost 2 bases, with 14 bases spanning the gap. The germline V gene has CDR1 MNHEY and CDR2 SVGAGI. The CDR3 has 15 amino acids. DNA for the CDR3: TGTGCCAGCAGTCCTTACATTGGGCCCACAGATACGCAGTATTTT. It is translated as CASSPYIGPTDTQYF.

This chain links TRBV5-4 with TRBJ2-5, with D maybe TRBD1 (6 bases). The germline CDR1 and CDR2 sequences are SGHNT and YYREEE (reference sequence). V gave up 2 bases and J gave up 2 bases, with 10 bases separating them. The CDR3 totals 14 residues. The CDR3 sequence is CASSLGGTQETQYF. The CDR3 nucleotides are TGTGCCAGCAGCTTAGGGGGAACACAAGAGACCCAGTACTTC.

On this clone itself: The sample has other DNA sequences that encode this CDR3 too. The V and J genes are TRBV30 and TRBJ2-7, with TRBD1 identical over 7 bases. Per the germline V gene, CDR1 is GTSNPN and CDR2 is SVGIG (reference sequence). The CDR3 totals 12 residues. Trimming removed 0 bases from V and 6 bases from J; junction bases left unmatched: 2. CDR3 coding DNA: TGTGCCTGGAGTGTGGCAGGGGGCGAGCAGTACTTC. It codes for CAWSVAGGEQYF.

The chain carries TRBV3-1 (or the pseudogene TRBV3-2) and TRBJ2-1; TRBD2 matches at 14 bases. CDR1 and CDR2 (germline): LGHDT, YNNKEL (reference sequence). The CDR3 spans 15 residues. V shed 4 bases, J shed 6 bases, and the junction held 2 bases outside the gene matches. The CDR3 reads CASSRGTSGGNEQFF. CDR3 DNA sequence: TGTGCCAGCAGCCGAGGGACTAGCGGGGGCAATGAGCAGTTCTTC.